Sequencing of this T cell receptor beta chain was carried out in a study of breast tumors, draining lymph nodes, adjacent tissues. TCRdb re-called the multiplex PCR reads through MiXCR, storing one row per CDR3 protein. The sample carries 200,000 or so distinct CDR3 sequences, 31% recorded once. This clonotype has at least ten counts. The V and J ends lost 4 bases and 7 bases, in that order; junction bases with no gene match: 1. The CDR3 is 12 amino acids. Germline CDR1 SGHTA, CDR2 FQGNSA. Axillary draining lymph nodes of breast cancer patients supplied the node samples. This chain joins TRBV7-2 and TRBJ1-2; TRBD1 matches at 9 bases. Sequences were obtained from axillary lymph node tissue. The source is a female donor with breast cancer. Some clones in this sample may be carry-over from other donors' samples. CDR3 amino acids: CASSYRGLGYTF. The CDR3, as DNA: TGTGCCAGCAGCTACAGGGGGCTTGGCTACACCTTC.